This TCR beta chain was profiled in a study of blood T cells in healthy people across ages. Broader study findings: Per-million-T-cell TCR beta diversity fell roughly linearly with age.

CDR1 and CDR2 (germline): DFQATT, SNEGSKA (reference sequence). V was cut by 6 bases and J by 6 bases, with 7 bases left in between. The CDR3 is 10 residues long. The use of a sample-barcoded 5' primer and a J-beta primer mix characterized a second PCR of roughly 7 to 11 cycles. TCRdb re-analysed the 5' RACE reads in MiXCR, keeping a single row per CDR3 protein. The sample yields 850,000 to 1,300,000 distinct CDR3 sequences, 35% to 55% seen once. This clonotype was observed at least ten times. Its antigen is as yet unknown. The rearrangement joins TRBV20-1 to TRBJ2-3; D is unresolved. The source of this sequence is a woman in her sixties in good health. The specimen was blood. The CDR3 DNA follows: TGCAGTGCCACGCGGGATACGCAGTATTTT. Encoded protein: CSATRDTQYF.